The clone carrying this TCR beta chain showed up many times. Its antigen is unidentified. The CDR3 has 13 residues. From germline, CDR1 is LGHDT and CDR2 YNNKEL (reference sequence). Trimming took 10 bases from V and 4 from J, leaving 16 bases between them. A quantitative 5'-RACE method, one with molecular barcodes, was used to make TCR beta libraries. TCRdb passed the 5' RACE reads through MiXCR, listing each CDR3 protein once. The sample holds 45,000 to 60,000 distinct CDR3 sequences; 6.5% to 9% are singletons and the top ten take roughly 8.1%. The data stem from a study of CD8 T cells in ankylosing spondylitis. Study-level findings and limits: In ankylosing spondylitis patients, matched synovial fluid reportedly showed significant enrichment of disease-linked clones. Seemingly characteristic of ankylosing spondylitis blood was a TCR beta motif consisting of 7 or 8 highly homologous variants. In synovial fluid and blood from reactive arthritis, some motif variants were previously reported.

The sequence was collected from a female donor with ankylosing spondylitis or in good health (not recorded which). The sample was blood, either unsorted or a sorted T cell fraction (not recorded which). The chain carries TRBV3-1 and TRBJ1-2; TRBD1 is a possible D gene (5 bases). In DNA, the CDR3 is TGTGCCACGCAGGGTTCCTTGGGCTATGGCTACACCTTC. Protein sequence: CATQGSLGYGYTF.